This entry lists 20 T cell receptor beta chains sequenced from one sample in a study of T cell clones after liver transplantation. The assay was immunoSEQ multiplex PCR, and TCRdb's table has in-frame clones only and misses some. The sample holds fewer than 85,000 clones, about four fifths seen once. The sequenced sample was CD4+ T cells from blood, obtained 12 months after liver transplant. These TCRs come from a human patient who received a liver transplant. Some T cells may have come from the graft donor.

The gene calls are TRBV6-6 and TRBJ1-1; maybe TRBD1 (5 bases). The CDR3 totals 14 residues. Trimming pared 2 bases from V and 0 bases from J, leaving 7 bases between. CDR1 and CDR2 (germline): MNHNY, SVGAGI (reference sequence). The CDR3 nucleotides are TGTGCCAGCAGTTACGGGGGAATGAACACTGAAGCTTTCTTT. Translation: CASSYGGMNTEAFF.

The chain employs TRBV5-1 and TRBJ2-7; 7 nucleotides align to TRBD1. Trimming removed 4 bases from V and 6 bases from J; junction bases left unmatched: 13. Germline CDR1 is SGHRS and CDR2 is YFSETQ. CDR3 length equals 15 residues. As DNA, the CDR3 is TGCGCCAGCAGCCCGGGACAGACCACAACCCGCGAGCAGTACTTC. Translation: CASSPGQTTTREQYF.

The genes are TRBV2 and TRBJ2-2, with TRBD1 identical over 8 bases. With V trimmed by 4 bases and J by 4 bases, 5 bases remained unmatched. CDR1 and CDR2 from the germline V gene are SNHLY and FYNNEI. This CDR3 has 15 amino acids. This CDR3 is CASSGGQAFTGELFF. In DNA, the CDR3 is TGTGCCAGCAGTGGGGGACAGGCCTTCACCGGGGAGCTGTTTTTT.

The rearrangement links TRBV7-2 to TRBJ2-5; TRBD2 aligns across 8 bases. Trimming removed 2 bases from V and 2 bases from J; junction bases left unmatched: 7. Germline CDR1 reads SGHTA; CDR2 reads FQGNSA. The CDR3 is 16 residues long. The CDR3 DNA sequence: TGTGCCAGCAGCTTAAGGAATGGCGGGGGGCAAGAGACCCAGTACTTC. Its translation is CASSLRNGGGQETQYF.

The genes are TRBV2 and TRBJ1-4, with 9 bases lining up with TRBD1. Germline loops: CDR1 SNHLY, CDR2 FYNNEI. The CDR3 is 15 residues long. After removal of 6 bases from V and 5 bases from J, the junction contained 7 bases not matched to a gene. The CDR3 sequence: CASRPGTGSNEKLFF. For the CDR3, the DNA is TGTGCCAGCAGGCCTGGGACAGGGAGCAATGAAAAACTGTTTTTT.

The rearrangement joins TRBV11-3 to TRBJ2-3, with 9 nucleotides matching TRBD2. Germline V CDR1 and CDR2: SGHNT, YENEEA. Losses at the gene ends were 1 base for V and 2 bases for J; bases not matched to a gene: 4. The CDR3 has 16 amino acids. CDR3 loop: CASSLGLAAYTDTQYF. The CDR3, as DNA: TGTGCCAGCAGCTTAGGACTAGCGGCCTACACAGATACGCAGTATTTT. The full variable domain, rest sourced from reference TRBV11-3 and TRBJ2-3, is EAGVVQSPRYKIIEKKQPVAFWCNPISGHNTLYWYLQNLGQGPELLIRYENEEAVDDSQLPKDRFSAERLKGVDSTLKIQPAELGDSAVYLCASSLGLAAYTDTQYFGPGTRLTVL.

The genes are TRBV30 and TRBJ1-3; 7 nucleotides align to TRBD1. CDR3 length: 16 residues. V was clipped by 2 bases and J by 0 bases; unmatched bases: 7. Germline V gene sequence: CDR1 GTSNPN, CDR2 SVGIG (reference sequence). As DNA, the CDR3 is TGTGCCTGGAGTTTGTCGGGACAGTTCTCTGGAAACACCATATATTTT. Translating it yields CAWSLSGQFSGNTIYF.

The chain's CDR3 is CASINRGVTGANVLTF. CDR3 bases: TGTGCCAGTATTAACAGGGGGGTAACTGGGGCCAACGTCCTGACTTTC. The chain carries TRBV19 and TRBJ2-6; 8 nucleotides agree with TRBD1. Looked up from germline, CDR1 is LNHDA and CDR2 is SQIVND (reference sequence). The CDR3 contains 16 residues. The J segment lost 2 bases and the V segment lost 7 bases, leaving 7 bases of the junction unmatched.

This sequence joins TRBV7-9 and TRBJ2-7; D is uncertain. Germline V lookup: CDR1 SEHNR, CDR2 FQNEAQ (reference sequence). This CDR3 region has 13 residues. The V end was cut by 6 bases, the J end by 4 bases, with 13 bases between. CDR3 in DNA: TGTGCCAGCAGTCTCGGACCCGAATACGAGCAGTACTTC. It encodes CASSLGPEYEQYF.

This clone was counted between two and nine times. This chain links TRBV2 with TRBJ1-1, with D perhaps matching TRBD1 (6 bases). V was trimmed by 6 bases and J by 0 bases, leaving 14 bases between them. Germline loops: CDR1 SNHLY, CDR2 FYNNEI. The CDR3 covers 15 residues. The CDR3 loop reads CASRAGTHMNTEAFF. In nucleotides, the CDR3 is TGTGCCAGCAGGGCCGGGACACACATGAACACTGAAGCTTTCTTT.

The V gene is TRBV7-2, the J gene TRBJ2-1; 7 bases line up with TRBD2. This CDR3 is built from 15 residues. V shed 2 bases, J shed 5 bases, and the junction held 6 bases outside the gene matches. From germline, CDR1 is SGHTA and CDR2 FQGNSA. The CDR3 sequence is CASSLTWGGNNEQFF. CDR3 in DNA: TGTGCCAGCAGCTTAACTTGGGGGGGGAACAATGAGCAGTTCTTC.

The chain combines TRBV7-9 with TRBJ2-3; D is perhaps TRBD2 (5 bases). The CDR3 length is 16 residues. CDR1 and CDR2 (germline): SEHNR, FQNEAQ (reference sequence). V was cut by 0 bases and J by 3 bases, with 13 bases left in between. This CDR3 reads CASSLAFIRGTDTQYF. In nucleotides, the CDR3 is TGTGCCAGCAGCTTAGCGTTCATTCGGGGTACAGATACGCAGTATTTT.

This clone was recorded only once. The CDR3 loop reads CASSLAPGGGLAGSGDEQFF. In DNA, the CDR3 is TGCGCCAGCAGCTTGGCACCGGGTGGAGGACTAGCGGGATCAGGCGATGAGCAGTTCTTC. The chain links TRBV5-1 to TRBJ2-1; 12 positions match TRBD2. The CDR3 is 20 amino acids. The germline CDR1 and CDR2 sequences are SGHRS and YFSETQ. The trim removed 0 bases at V and 8 bases at J, leaving 18 bases unmatched. The full variable domain, its missing parts supplied by reference TRBV5-1 and TRBJ2-1, is KAGVTQTPRYLIKTRGQQVTLSCSPISGHRSVSWYQQTPGQGLQFLFEYFSETQRNKGNFPGRFSGRQFSNSRSEMNVSTLELGDSALYLCASSLAPGGGLAGSGDEQFFGPGTRLTVL.

The rearrangement uses TRBV4-1 and TRBJ1-2; D unresolved. V was shortened by 6 bases and J by 7 bases, with 24 bases between the two germline ends. CDR1 and CDR2 from the germline V gene are MGHRA and YSYEKL. This CDR3 has 16 residues. The CDR3 bases are TGCGCCAGCAGACATAACGATGAGGGAGGTTTATCTGGCTACACCTTC. Translating it yields CASRHNDEGGLSGYTF.

V and J are TRBV7-2 and TRBJ1-5; no clear D. V dropped 1 base and J dropped 4 bases, with 17 bases sitting between them. The CDR3 covers 17 residues. CDR1 is SGHTA, CDR2 FQGNSA, per germline. CDR3 region: CASSLVGPDGLNQPQHF. The DNA for the CDR3 is TGTGCCAGCAGCTTAGTGGGCCCCGACGGATTAAATCAGCCCCAGCATTTT.

V usage is TRBV4-3 and J usage is TRBJ1-1, with 8 bases lining up with TRBD1. The CDR3 runs to 16 residues. Trimming took 3 bases from V and 4 from J; bases not matched to a gene: 10. Per the germline V gene, CDR1 is LGHNA and CDR2 is YSLEER. The DNA of the CDR3 is TGCGCCAGCAGCCACGGAGCGACAGGGGAGTTCACTGAAGCTTTCTTT. Translation: CASSHGATGEFTEAFF.

The chain employs TRBV9 and TRBJ1-1; no reliable D call. This CDR3 comprises 14 residues. Germline loops: CDR1 SGDLS, CDR2 YYNGEE. The V gene lost 4 bases and the J gene lost 3 bases, with 13 bases spanning the gap. Here the CDR3 DNA reads TGTGCCAGCAGCACTCGAGGGTTGGACACTGAAGCTTTCTTT. Translating gives CASSTRGLDTEAFF.

With regard to this clone: Within the sample, other DNA sequences also encode this same CDR3. This chain links TRBV7-2 with TRBJ2-1; D is undetermined. Germline CDR1 and CDR2: SGHTA and FQGNSA. There are 13 residues in the CDR3. V gave up 0 bases and J gave up 5 bases, with 5 bases separating them. The DNA of the CDR3 is TGTGCCAGCAGCTTAGCCGAGAACAATGAGCAGTTCTTC. This sequence encodes CASSLAENNEQFF.

This sequence joins TRBV28 and TRBJ1-5, with unresolved D. V gave up 2 bases and J gave up 4 bases, with 9 bases separating them. The CDR3 covers 14 residues. Germline values: CDR1 MDHEN, CDR2 SYDVKM. The CDR3 here is CASSLGQVNQPQHF. The CDR3 coding sequence is TGTGCCAGCAGTTTAGGGCAGGTGAATCAGCCCCAGCATTTT.

V is TRBV2 and J is TRBJ1-3; D might be TRBD1 (6 bases). The CDR3 covers 16 residues. V dropped 6 bases and J dropped 0 bases, with 15 bases sitting between them. CDR1 and CDR2 (germline): SNHLY, FYNNEI. The CDR3 sequence is CASSLLGQLSGNTIYF. In DNA, the CDR3 is TGTGCCAGCAGCCTTCTTGGACAGCTCTCTGGAAACACCATATATTTT.